Below, 17 T cell receptor beta chains from the same sample are listed, as sequenced in a study of OX40 agonist ivuxolimab in advanced cancers. Libraries were constructed by the immunoSEQ multiplex PCR assay. The table comes from immuneACCESS by way of TCRdb, which keeps in-frame sequences with V and J called. Part of the clones is missing from these tables; in studies checked, under half for an unresolved V gene and the rest for unknown reasons. For this sample the table gives about 100,000 clones, of which around 89% were detected only once. The ten largest make up 0.15% to 0.2% of the sample. The sample consisted of CD4+ or CD8+ T cells sorted from blood, taken in a trial of the OX40 agonist ivuxolimab. The receptors stem from an adult with an advanced solid tumor such as melanoma, head and neck, liver or kidney cancer.

The chain has TRBV12-5 and TRBJ1-1; D unresolved. Germline-derived CDR1 and CDR2 are LGHNT and FRNRAP. Trimming took 5 bases from V and 7 from J, leaving 8 bases between them. The CDR3 is 11 residues long. As DNA, the CDR3 is TGTGCTAGTGGTACCGGCTTTGAAGCTTTCTTT. It yields the protein CASGTGFEAFF.

This clone appeared a single time. The chain recombines TRBV7-2 with TRBJ2-3, with 8 positions matching TRBD2. This CDR3 is built from 17 residues. The V segment lost 2 bases and the J segment 8 bases; nucleotides outside the gene matches: 15. Germline assignment: CDR1 SGHTA and CDR2 FQGNSA. The CDR3 loop reads CASSLTTSAGGAPTQYF. DNA for the CDR3: TGTGCCAGCAGCTTAACGACGTCTGCCGGGGGGGCTCCTACGCAGTATTTT.

This rearrangement joins TRBV15 to TRBJ2-3; D not resolved. Germline CDR1 LNHNV, CDR2 YYDKDF (reference sequence). V lost 0 bases and J lost 0, with 7 bases in between. The CDR3 length is 15 residues. The CDR3 DNA is TGTGCCACCAGCAGAGATGACGTCAGCACAGATACGCAGTATTTT. Encoded protein: CATSRDDVSTDTQYF.

DNA of the CDR3: TGTGCCACCAGCAGAGCCCAGACTAGCTGGATCAATGAGCAGTTCTTC. Translated, it gives CATSRAQTSWINEQFF. This chain uses TRBV15 with TRBJ2-1, with TRBD2 identical over 7 bases. This CDR3 spans 16 amino acids. V lost 1 base to trimming and J lost 6 bases; unmatched junction nucleotides: 9. Germline CDR1 and CDR2: LNHNV and YYDKDF (reference sequence).

The J gene is TRBJ2-1, the V gene TRBV11-1; D gene ambiguous. Germline values: CDR1 SGHAT, CDR2 FQDESV (reference sequence). Trimming left V 2 bases short and J 2 bases short, with 10 bases between. The CDR3 length is 15 residues. The CDR3 DNA reads as TGTGCCAGCAGCTTACGGACCCGACCCTACAATGAGCAGTTCTTC. Translated, it gives CASSLRTRPYNEQFF.

In this sample, this clone turned up once. The chain links TRBV6-1 to TRBJ1-1; D call uncertain. Germline V CDR1 and CDR2: MNHNS, SASEGT. V shed 3 bases and J shed 11 bases, with 16 bases lying between them. The CDR3 is 13 residues long. The CDR3 loop reads CASSDRIFLRAFF. The CDR3 bases are TGTGCCAGCAGTGACCGGATTTTCCTTCGGGCTTTCTTT.

In this sample, this clone turned up a few times. The chain carries TRBV6-1 and TRBJ1-5, with a tentative D call TRBD1 (6 bases). V lost 6 bases to trimming and J lost 9 bases, with 12 bases between them. Looked up from germline, CDR1 is MNHNS and CDR2 is SASEGT. CDR3 size: 12 residues. CDR3 amino acids: CASRPTGSPQHF. CDR3 coding DNA: TGTGCCAGCAGACCCACAGGGTCGCCCCAGCATTTT.

The chain uses TRBV14 and TRBJ2-4; 7 nucleotides line up with TRBD1. In germline, CDR1 is SGHDN, CDR2 FVKESK. V shed 0 bases, J shed 1 base, and the junction held 3 bases outside the gene matches. This CDR3 region has 16 residues. CDR3 nucleotide sequence: TGTGCCAGCAGCCAAGACTCGACAGGGGCCAAAAACATTCAGTACTTC. It yields the protein CASSQDSTGAKNIQYF.

This chain uses TRBV5-1 with TRBJ2-1; 8 bases match TRBD2. Losses at the gene ends were 4 bases for V and 1 base for J; bases not matched to a gene: 22. The CDR3 contains 21 residues. CDR1 and CDR2 (germline): SGHRS, YFSETQ. Here the CDR3 DNA reads TGCGCCAGCAGCCGGGGGGCCCAGCGGGAGAGTTTCAAGGGGTCCTACAATGAGCAGTTCTTC. Translating gives CASSRGAQRESFKGSYNEQFF.

This clone is a singleton in its sample. The chain carries TRBV6-6 and TRBJ2-3; 7 positions agree with TRBD2. This CDR3 comprises 16 residues. Germline V gene lookup returns CDR1 MNHNY and CDR2 SVGAGI (reference sequence). V was pared by 7 bases and J by 2 bases, with 12 bases of the junction left unmatched. The CDR3: CASTQGASGFTDTQYF. CDR3 DNA sequence: TGTGCCAGCACCCAAGGGGCTAGCGGCTTCACAGATACGCAGTATTTT.

The chain links TRBV6-6 to TRBJ1-3; TRBD1 agrees at 10 bases. CDR1 is MNHNY, CDR2 SVGAGI, per germline (reference sequence). The V segment lost 4 bases and the J segment 6 bases; nucleotides outside the gene matches: 3. The CDR3 length is 14 residues. The CDR3, as DNA: TGTGCCAGCAGTTTGGGACAGGGGTTAAACACCATATATTTT. Translating gives CASSLGQGLNTIYF.

The rearrangement uses TRBV19 and TRBJ2-6, with D hard to call. The CDR3 contains 15 residues. Trimming removed 3 bases from V and 3 bases from J, with 9 bases in between. Germline V CDR1 and CDR2: LNHDA, SQIVND (reference sequence). This CDR3 reads CASSISALGANVLTF. The CDR3 DNA sequence: TGTGCCAGTAGTATCTCCGCCCTTGGGGCCAACGTCCTGACTTTC.

The chain carries TRBV28 and TRBJ1-1; no definite D call. Germline V CDR1 and CDR2: MDHEN, SYDVKM. There are 11 residues in the CDR3. Trimming shortened V by 6 bases and J by 1 base, and 3 bases separated the two germline ends. The CDR3 DNA follows: TGTGCCAGCAGGGAGAACACTGAAGCTTTCTTT. It specifies CASRENTEAFF.

This chain joins TRBV10-3 and TRBJ2-7, with D possibly being TRBD1 or TRBD2 (5 bases each). The V gene's germline CDR1 is ENHRY and CDR2 SYGVKD. The V gene lost 2 bases and the J gene lost 1 base, with 12 bases spanning the gap. CDR3 size: 15 residues. DNA for the CDR3: TGTGCCATCAGTGAGACGGGGCCAGGGTCCTACGAGCAGTACTTC. As protein: CAISETGPGSYEQYF.

The genes are TRBV9 and TRBJ1-3; the D is unclear. Trimming took 4 bases from V and 4 from J, leaving 15 bases between them. CDR3 length: 15 residues. Germline lookup yields CDR1 SGDLS and CDR2 YYNGEE. The CDR3 DNA follows: TGTGCCAGCAGCCCCATGGCGGGGAACGGAAACACCATATATTTT. Translated, it gives CASSPMAGNGNTIYF.

J is TRBJ2-6 and V is TRBV2; D assignment may be TRBD1 or TRBD2 (5 bases each). Trimming stripped 4 bases from V and 0 bases from J, with 16 bases between. The CDR3 is 18 residues long. Germline values: CDR1 SNHLY, CDR2 FYNNEI. CDR3 sequence (DNA): TGTGCCAGCAGTGGAATGGGACGGATTAGCTCTGGGGCCAACGTCCTGACTTTC. This gives the protein CASSGMGRISSGANVLTF.

This clone was seen a few times. The rearrangement joins TRBV7-3 to TRBJ2-1; D unclear. The V end was cut by 0 bases, the J end by 7 bases, with 10 bases between. The CDR3 covers 14 residues. CDR1 and CDR2 (germline): SGHTA, FQGTGA. The CDR3 loop reads CASSLTVAGNEQFF. DNA for the CDR3: TGTGCCAGCAGCTTAACGGTAGCTGGGAATGAGCAGTTCTTC.